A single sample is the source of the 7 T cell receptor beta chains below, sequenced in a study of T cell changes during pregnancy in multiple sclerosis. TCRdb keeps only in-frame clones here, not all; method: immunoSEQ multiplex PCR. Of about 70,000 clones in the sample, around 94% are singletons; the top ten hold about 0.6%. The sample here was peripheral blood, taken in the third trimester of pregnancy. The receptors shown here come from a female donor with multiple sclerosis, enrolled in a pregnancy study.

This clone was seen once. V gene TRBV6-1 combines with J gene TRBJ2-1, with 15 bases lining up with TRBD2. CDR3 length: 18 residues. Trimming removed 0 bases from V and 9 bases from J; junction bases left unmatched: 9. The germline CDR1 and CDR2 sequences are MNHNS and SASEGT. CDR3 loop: CASSEALRTSGGAGEQFF. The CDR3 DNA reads TGTGCCAGCAGTGAAGCTCTCAGGACTAGCGGGGGGGCGGGTGAGCAGTTCTTC.

As DNA, the CDR3 is TGTGCCAGCAGTGAAAGTGGGAGGGGCTACACCTTC. Its translation is CASSESGRGYTF. The chain uses TRBV6-1 and TRBJ1-2; D is uncertain. Deletions cut 2 bases from V and 8 bases from J, with 9 bases between. The germline V gene encodes CDR1 MNHNS and CDR2 SASEGT. The CDR3 loop spans 12 amino acids.

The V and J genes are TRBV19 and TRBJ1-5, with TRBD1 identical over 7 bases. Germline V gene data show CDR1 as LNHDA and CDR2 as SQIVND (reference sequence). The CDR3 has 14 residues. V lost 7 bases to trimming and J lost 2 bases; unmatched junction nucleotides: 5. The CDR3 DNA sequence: TGTGCCAGTAAAAGGCAGGGGGGCAATCAGCCCCAGCATTTT. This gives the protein CASKRQGGNQPQHF.

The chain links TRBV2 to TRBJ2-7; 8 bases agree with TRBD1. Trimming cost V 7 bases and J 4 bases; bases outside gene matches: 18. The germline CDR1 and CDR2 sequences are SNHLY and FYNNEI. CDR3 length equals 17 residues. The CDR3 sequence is CASIQGDRVKYEYEQYF. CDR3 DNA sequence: TGTGCCAGCATACAGGGGGATAGGGTAAAGTACGAGTACGAGCAGTACTTC.

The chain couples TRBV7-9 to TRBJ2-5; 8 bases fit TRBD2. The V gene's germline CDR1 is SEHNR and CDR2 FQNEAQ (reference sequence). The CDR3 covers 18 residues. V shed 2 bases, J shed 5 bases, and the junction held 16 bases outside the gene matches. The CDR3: CASSLREGGLAGGETQYF. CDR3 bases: TGTGCCAGCAGCTTACGGGAAGGAGGACTAGCCGGCGGGGAGACCCAGTACTTC.

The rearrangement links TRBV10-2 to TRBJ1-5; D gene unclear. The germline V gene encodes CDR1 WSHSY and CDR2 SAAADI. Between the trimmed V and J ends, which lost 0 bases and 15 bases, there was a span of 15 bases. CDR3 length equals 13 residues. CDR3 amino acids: CASSESGTQRTHF. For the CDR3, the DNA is TGCGCCAGCAGTGAGTCAGGCACCCAGCGCACGCATTTT.

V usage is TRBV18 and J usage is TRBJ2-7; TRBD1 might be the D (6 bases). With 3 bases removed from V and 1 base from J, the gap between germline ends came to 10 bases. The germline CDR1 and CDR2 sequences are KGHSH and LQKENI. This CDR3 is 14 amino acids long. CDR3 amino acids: CASSPKDRSYEQYF. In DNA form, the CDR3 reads TGTGCCAGCTCACCCAAAGACAGGTCCTACGAGCAGTACTTC.